The next 27 T cell receptor beta chains were all read from a single sample in a study of T-cell reconstitution after alpha-beta-depleted transplantation in children. Unique molecular identifiers were used to barcode this TCRbeta library. TCRdb fed the PCR reads into MiXCR, producing one record per CDR3 protein. The profile shows about 980,000 distinct CDR3 sequences, under 30% of them singletons. The source was PBMCs, mostly from graft donor cells, collected 360 days after TCRalphabeta/CD19-depleted stem cell transplant. These receptors were obtained from a boy younger than two who had a stem cell transplant for SCID, so the T cells may come from the graft donor.

The table lists this clonotype with a few counts. The chain couples TRBV24-1 to TRBJ2-1, with D uncertain. Germline V gives CDR1 KGHDR, CDR2 SFDVKD. CDR3 length: 13 amino acids. Trimming took off 3 bases at V and 8 bases at J, with 10 bases between the two ends. The CDR3 nucleotides read TGTGCCACCAGTGATCCCGGACGGTATGAGCAGTTCTTC. Protein: CATSDPGRYEQFF.

This clonotype was counted at least ten times. The rearrangement uses TRBV27 and TRBJ2-7, with TRBD1 as a possible D gene (6 bases). This CDR3 is built from 14 residues. The germline V gene has CDR1 MNHEY and CDR2 SMNVEV (reference sequence). V was clipped by 3 bases and J by 2 bases, with 11 bases between them. CDR3 nucleotides: TGTGCCAGCAGTTTCAGGGGAAGGGCCTACGAGCAGTACTTC. Translating it yields CASSFRGRAYEQYF.

This clonotype was seen only a few times. The chain combines TRBV12-3 or TRBV12-4 with TRBJ1-5; 9 bases are shared with TRBD1. With 7 bases clipped from V and 1 base from J, the junction kept 8 bases outside the gene matches. This CDR3 has 16 residues. The CDR3 reads CASKSPGTGSNQPQHF. The CDR3 DNA sequence: TGTGCCAGCAAGTCCCCCGGGACAGGGAGCAATCAGCCCCAGCATTTT.

The chain is built from TRBV6-5 and TRBJ2-5, with D uncertain. CDR1 and CDR2 from the germline V gene are MNHEY and SVGAGI. This CDR3 contains 12 residues. V lost 5 bases and J 4 bases, leaving 8 bases between the germline ends. This CDR3 is CASSRWGETQYF. The CDR3, as DNA: TGTGCCAGCAGTCGCTGGGGAGAGACCCAGTACTTC.

This sequence joins TRBV5-3 and TRBJ2-1, with 9 nucleotides matching TRBD1. TRBV5-3 qualifies as an ORF whose function is uncertain. J gave up 3 bases and V 2 bases, and 9 bases lay outside the gene matches. The CDR3 loop spans 17 amino acids. The CDR3 sequence: CARSFDGTGRLYNEQFF. As DNA, the CDR3 is TGTGCCAGAAGCTTTGACGGGACAGGGCGACTCTACAATGAGCAGTTCTTC.

This clonotype has ten or more counts. The gene calls are TRBV24-1 and TRBJ2-3, with 7 bases aligning to TRBD2. Per the germline V gene, CDR1 is KGHDR and CDR2 is SFDVKD. With 7 bases clipped from V and 2 bases from J, the junction kept 8 bases outside the gene matches. CDR3 size: 15 residues. The CDR3, as DNA: TGTGCCACCAGCGGATACGGGAGGTCCACAGATACGCAGTATTTT. Protein sequence: CATSGYGRSTDTQYF.

The gene calls are TRBV29-1 and TRBJ1-1; TRBD1 might be the D (6 bases). V dropped 6 bases and J dropped 2 bases, with 13 bases sitting between them. The CDR3 loop spans 13 amino acids. From germline, CDR1 is SQVTM and CDR2 ANQGSEA. CDR3 DNA sequence: TGCAGCGTCACCGGGACACTAAACACTGAAGCTTTCTTT. It yields the protein CSVTGTLNTEAFF.

The chain is built from TRBV10-1 and TRBJ2-7, with 7 bases lining up with TRBD2. CDR3 length equals 12 residues. Unmatched junction bases numbered 6, after V lost 7 bases and J lost 6 bases. Germline V lookup: CDR1 WNHNN, CDR2 SYGVQD (reference sequence). CDR3 amino acids: CASTGLEVEQYF. The CDR3, as DNA: TGCGCCAGCACCGGACTAGAGGTCGAGCAGTACTTC.

For the CDR3, the DNA is TGCGCCAGCAGCTTGGTTTGGAGTCGGGGGATCCACGAGCAGTACTTC. Its protein product is CASSLVWSRGIHEQYF. This sequence joins TRBV5-1 and TRBJ2-7, with a possible D match to TRBD2 (6 bases). The CDR3 spans 16 residues. V was shortened by 0 bases and J by 5 bases, with 18 bases between the two germline ends. From germline, CDR1 is SGHRS and CDR2 YFSETQ. The complete variable domain, with remaining parts taken from reference TRBV5-1 and TRBJ2-7, reads KAGVTQTPRYLIKTRGQQVTLSCSPISGHRSVSWYQQTPGQGLQFLFEYFSETQRNKGNFPGRFSGRQFSNSRSEMNVSTLELGDSALYLCASSLVWSRGIHEQYFGPGTRLTVT.

J is TRBJ2-5 and V is TRBV4-2; D might be TRBD1 (6 bases). V gave up 0 bases and J gave up 2 bases, with 13 bases separating them. Germline-derived CDR1 and CDR2 are LGHNA and YNFKEQ. The CDR3 is 16 residues long. Here the CDR3 reads CASSQDVGANQETQYF. The CDR3 region has the DNA TGTGCCAGCAGCCAAGATGTGGGGGCCAATCAAGAGACCCAGTACTTC.

This chain connects TRBV27 to TRBJ2-3; unclear D gene. Per the germline V gene, CDR1 is MNHEY and CDR2 is SMNVEV (reference sequence). V was shortened by 5 bases and J by 0 bases, with 27 bases between the two germline ends. CDR3 length equals 20 residues. DNA of the CDR3: TGTGCCAGCAGTCCTAACCTCCGAGTAGTTGGGTCCACTAGCACAGATACGCAGTATTTT. Amino acid sequence: CASSPNLRVVGSTSTDTQYF.

The chain couples TRBV20-1 to TRBJ2-1, with a tentative D call TRBD2 (6 bases). V lost 1 base and J lost 0, with 10 bases in between. Germline V gives CDR1 DFQATT, CDR2 SNEGSKA (reference sequence). The CDR3 has 15 amino acids. The CDR3: CSARVGTSSYNEQFF. The CDR3 DNA follows: TGCAGTGCTAGAGTGGGGACTTCCTCCTACAATGAGCAGTTCTTC.

In this sample, this clonotype turned up a few times. The chain links TRBV20-1 to TRBJ2-1, with D unclear. The CDR3 loop spans 15 amino acids. Trimming shortened V by 6 bases and J by 4 bases, and 19 bases separated the two germline ends. Germline CDR1 is DFQATT and CDR2 is SNEGSKA (reference sequence). The CDR3 DNA is TGCAGTGCCCTGCCTACGGTAGGGCCTTACAATGAGCAGTTCTTC. Translating it yields CSALPTVGPYNEQFF.

The chain carries TRBV5-1 and TRBJ2-2; D is undetermined. Germline V gene sequence: CDR1 SGHRS, CDR2 YFSETQ. This CDR3 has 12 amino acids. Trimming stripped 0 bases from V and 8 bases from J, with 5 bases between. The CDR3 loop is CASSLAVGELFF. For the CDR3, the DNA is TGCGCCAGCAGCTTGGCCGTAGGGGAGCTGTTTTTT.

The CDR3 protein is CASRFAGGSNQPQHF. The CDR3 DNA reads TGTGCCAGCCGCTTCGCGGGGGGCTCCAATCAGCCCCAGCATTTT. J is TRBJ1-5 and V is TRBV6-2 or TRBV6-3; TRBD1 is a possible D gene (6 bases). The CDR3 is 15 residues long. V lost 8 bases and J 3 bases, leaving 17 bases between the germline ends. Germline CDR1 is MNHEY and CDR2 is SVGEGT.

This chain joins TRBV5-1 and TRBJ2-3; tentatively, D is TRBD2 (5 bases). Germline V gene sequence: CDR1 SGHRS, CDR2 YFSETQ. Trimming stripped 1 base from V and 2 bases from J, with 14 bases between. This CDR3 has 16 residues. The CDR3: CASSLPLRGPTDTQYF. CDR3 coding DNA: TGCGCCAGCAGCTTGCCCCTCCGCGGGCCCACAGATACGCAGTATTTT.

This clonotype has just a few counts. V gene TRBV4-2 combines with J gene TRBJ1-1, with 7 bases fitting TRBD1. The CDR3 spans 15 residues. V gave up 3 bases and J gave up 4 bases; unmatched junction bases: 8. Germline loops: CDR1 LGHNA, CDR2 YNFKEQ. The CDR3: CASSQGGGWGTEAFF. Here the CDR3 DNA reads TGTGCCAGCAGCCAGGGAGGGGGCTGGGGCACTGAAGCTTTCTTT.

This clonotype was observed many times. The rearrangement joins TRBV27 to TRBJ2-3; the match to TRBD2 covers 8 bases. This CDR3 contains 14 residues. Germline-derived CDR1 and CDR2 are MNHEY and SMNVEV (reference sequence). CDR3 protein: CASGELSGTDTQYF. CDR3 in DNA: TGTGCTAGCGGGGAATTGAGCGGCACAGATACGCAGTATTTT.

This clonotype was picked up a small number of times. This sequence joins TRBV10-3 and TRBJ2-7; D may match TRBD1 or TRBD2 (5 bases each). The CDR3 has 14 residues. From germline, CDR1 is ENHRY and CDR2 SYGVKD. Trimming pared 5 bases from V and 2 bases from J, leaving 13 bases between. For the CDR3, the DNA is TGTGCCATCAGTCAGGAAAGGGGACCCTACGAGCAGTACTTC. This translates into CAISQERGPYEQYF.

The chain carries TRBV6-2 or TRBV6-3 and TRBJ2-5; 8 bases fit TRBD2. CDR1 and CDR2 from the germline V gene are MNHEY and SVGEGT. J gave up 4 bases and V 2 bases, and 3 bases lay outside the gene matches. The CDR3 is 14 residues long. The CDR3 is CASSYPGTRETQYF. DNA of the CDR3: TGTGCCAGCAGTTACCCGGGGACTAGAGAGACCCAGTACTTC.

The chain couples TRBV6-2 or TRBV6-3 to TRBJ2-7; TRBD1 aligns across 12 bases. Trimming at V came to 6 bases and at J to 6 bases, leaving 6 bases not matched to a gene. The CDR3 is 14 residues long. Germline CDR1 MNHEY, CDR2 SVGEGT. CDR3 amino acids: CASSAGQGAGEQYF. The CDR3 DNA sequence: TGTGCCAGCAGCGCGGGACAGGGGGCCGGCGAGCAGTACTTC.

The sample holds many counts of this clonotype. The chain uses TRBV20-1 and TRBJ2-6; D gene ambiguous. With 3 bases removed from V and 0 bases from J, the gap between germline ends came to 12 bases. CDR3 size: 16 residues. Germline assignment: CDR1 DFQATT and CDR2 SNEGSKA (reference sequence). The CDR3 region is CSASWMVVSGANVLTF. The CDR3 DNA reads TGCAGTGCTAGTTGGATGGTAGTCTCTGGGGCCAACGTCCTGACTTTC.

The chain joins TRBV20-1 to TRBJ2-3, with 11 bases aligning to TRBD2. The V segment lost 3 bases and the J segment 0 bases; nucleotides outside the gene matches: 8. The CDR3 extends over 17 amino acids. Germline CDR1 and CDR2: DFQATT and SNEGSKA (reference sequence). The CDR3: CSASVSGGAPSTDTQYF. CDR3 in DNA: TGCAGTGCTAGCGTTAGCGGGGGGGCCCCTAGCACAGATACGCAGTATTTT.

V gene TRBV5-1 combines with J gene TRBJ1-2; D gene ambiguous. This CDR3 has 14 residues. Per the germline V gene, CDR1 is SGHRS and CDR2 is YFSETQ. The V gene lost 4 bases and the J gene lost 3 bases, with 13 bases spanning the gap. The chain's CDR3 is CASSRGGLDYGYTF. CDR3 DNA: TGCGCCAGCAGCCGGGGTGGGCTAGACTATGGCTACACCTTC.

The J gene is TRBJ2-3, the V gene TRBV7-2; D possibly matches TRBD1 or TRBD2 (5 bases each). This CDR3 is built from 14 residues. V was cut by 8 bases and J by 2 bases, with 14 bases left in between. Germline CDR1 SGHTA, CDR2 FQGNSA. CDR3 nucleotides: TGTGCCAGCTCCACGGGACCCCCCACAGATACGCAGTATTTT. Translation: CASSTGPPTDTQYF.

The table lists this clonotype with a few counts. CDR3 region: CASSLDPGTGFVGDTQYF. The DNA for the CDR3 is TGTGCCAGCAGCTTAGATCCCGGGACAGGGTTCGTTGGAGATACGCAGTATTTT. The rearrangement uses TRBV11-2 and TRBJ2-3; 9 bases are a match to TRBD1. There are 18 residues in the CDR3. Per germline, CDR1 SGHAT and CDR2 FQNNGV. The V and J ends lost 0 bases and 5 bases, in that order; junction bases with no gene match: 12.

V and J are TRBV6-5 and TRBJ2-7; D might be TRBD2 (5 bases). V lost 2 bases, J lost 0 bases, and 11 bases lay in between. Germline V gene data show CDR1 as MNHEY and CDR2 as SVGAGI. CDR3 length equals 15 residues. DNA for the CDR3: TGTGCCAGCAGTTACGGGCGGGCCTACTCCTACGAGCAGTACTTC. Translating gives CASSYGRAYSYEQYF.